The 21 T cell receptor beta chains listed next were all sequenced from one sample in a study of T cells after posttransplantation cyclophosphamide. Measured with immunoSEQ multiplex PCR; TCRdb has only the in-frame clones, and not every one. There are over 25,000 clones in the sample, none observed a single time. Sequencing input: PBMCs. The receptors originated from a woman younger than 45 in good health and a related stem cell transplant donor.

This clone was picked up many times. The J gene is TRBJ2-3, the V gene TRBV5-1; 8 nucleotides match TRBD2. V lost 3 bases to trimming and J lost 5 bases; unmatched junction nucleotides: 8. Per germline, CDR1 SGHRS and CDR2 YFSETQ. The CDR3 is made up of 15 amino acids. In DNA form, the CDR3 reads TGCGCCAGCAGCTCCGGACTAGCCGCCGGAGATACGCAGTATTTT. This encodes CASSSGLAAGDTQYF.

At least ten counts were recorded for this clone. The chain joins TRBV5-1 to TRBJ2-7, with D perhaps TRBD1 (5 bases). Trimming stripped 4 bases from V and 3 bases from J, with 14 bases between. The germline CDR1 and CDR2 sequences are SGHRS and YFSETQ. The CDR3 sequence is 14 residues long. CDR3 coding DNA: TGCGCCAGCAGCATTGACAGTTTTCTCTACGAGCAGTACTTC. The encoded protein is CASSIDSFLYEQYF.

This clone was picked up a small number of times. The chain combines TRBV30 with TRBJ2-7; tentatively, D is TRBD1 (6 bases). The CDR3 consists of 14 residues. V was pared by 4 bases and J by 3 bases, with 16 bases between. The germline V gene encodes CDR1 GTSNPN and CDR2 SVGIG (reference sequence). In nucleotides, the CDR3 is TGTGCCTGGATGATAACAGGGTTTGGCTACGAGCAGTACTTC. This codes for CAWMITGFGYEQYF. The variable domain in full, completed from reference TRBV30 and TRBJ2-7, reads SQTIHQWPATLVQPVGSPLSLECTVEGTSNPNLYWYRQAAGRGLQLLFYSVGIGQISSEVPQNLSASRPQDRQFILSSKKLLLSDSGFYLCAWMITGFGYEQYFGPGTRLTVT.

This clone was found many times. This chain uses TRBV2 with TRBJ1-5; 8 bases are a match to TRBD1. CDR1 is SNHLY, CDR2 FYNNEI, per germline. The CDR3 extends over 15 amino acids. V lost 5 bases and J lost 3; bases outside the gene matches: 6. The CDR3 here is CASSLQGGYNQPQHF. The CDR3, as DNA: TGTGCCAGCAGTCTACAGGGGGGGTACAATCAGCCCCAGCATTTT.

V and J are TRBV5-8 and TRBJ1-2; 7 positions agree with TRBD1. This CDR3 contains 16 residues. From germline, CDR1 is SGHTS and CDR2 YDEGEE. After removal of 7 bases from V and 4 bases from J, the junction contained 16 bases not matched to a gene. The CDR3 here is CASRPRQGGASYGYTF. DNA of the CDR3: TGTGCCAGCCGTCCCCGCCAAGGGGGCGCAAGCTATGGCTACACCTTC.

This clone appeared many times. This chain links TRBV4-2 with TRBJ2-5, with a weak D call TRBD2 (6 bases). This CDR3 contains 14 residues. Germline V gene data show CDR1 as LGHNA and CDR2 as YNFKEQ. With 2 bases removed from V and 1 base from J, the gap between germline ends came to 8 bases. CDR3 coding DNA: TGTGCCAGCAGCCAACGGGGGACCCAAGAGACCCAGTACTTC. Translation: CASSQRGTQETQYF.

This clone showed up many times. The rearrangement uses TRBV6-5 and TRBJ1-5, with TRBD1 matching over 8 bases. Germline-derived CDR1 and CDR2 are MNHEY and SVGAGI. V dropped 4 bases and J dropped 4; count of bases not matched to a gene: 6. The CDR3 length is 15 residues. The CDR3 DNA is TGTGCCAGCAGTTTAAGACAGGGGAGTAATCAGCCCCAGCATTTT. Its translation is CASSLRQGSNQPQHF.

This clone was recorded many times. The V call is TRBV9, the J call TRBJ2-1; 9 nucleotides align to TRBD2. Trimming cost V 4 bases and J 13 bases; bases outside gene matches: 15. The germline V gene has CDR1 SGDLS and CDR2 YYNGEE. The CDR3 has 15 residues. The CDR3 sequence: CASSPNRLAELEQFF. In DNA, the CDR3 is TGTGCCAGCAGCCCCAACCGACTAGCGGAACTCGAACAGTTCTTC.

This clone was picked up many times. The rearrangement links TRBV5-4 to TRBJ2-2; possibly TRBD1 for D (6 bases). The ends were cut back, 4 bases at V and 5 bases at J, with 12 bases in the middle. The germline V gene encodes CDR1 SGHNT and CDR2 YYREEE (reference sequence). CDR3 size: 14 residues. The CDR3 protein is CASSPGRGTGELFF. DNA of the CDR3: TGTGCCAGCAGCCCGGGTAGGGGGACCGGGGAGCTGTTTTTT.

At least ten counts were recorded for this clone. The chain links TRBV12-3 or TRBV12-4 to TRBJ2-6; D gene uncertain. CDR3 length: 15 amino acids. V lost 5 bases and J lost 0, with 8 bases in between. Here the CDR3 reads CASSDTNSGANVLTF. The DNA for the CDR3 is TGTGCCAGCAGTGACACCAACTCTGGGGCCAACGTCCTGACTTTC.

This clone was observed a handful of times. This chain joins TRBV28 and TRBJ1-1; possibly TRBD1 for D (6 bases). CDR3 size: 12 residues. CDR1 and CDR2 (germline): MDHEN, SYDVKM. V lost 0 bases and J lost 11, with 10 bases in between. In DNA form, the CDR3 reads TGTGCCAGCAGTTTATGGGCAGGGGCGGCTTTCTTT. Encoded protein: CASSLWAGAAFF. The full variable domain, with the rest looked up from reference TRBV28 and TRBJ1-1, is DVKVTQSSRYLVKRTGEKVFLECVQDMDHENMFWYRQDPGLGLRLIYFSYDVKMKEKGDIPEGYSVSREKKERFSLILESASTNQTSMYLCASSLWAGAAFFGQGTRLTVV.

This clone has ten or more counts. CDR3: CAWMPYVTGPAEAFF. The CDR3, as DNA: TGTGCCTGGATGCCGTACGTGACAGGGCCAGCTGAAGCTTTCTTT. The chain links TRBV30 to TRBJ1-1; TRBD1 agrees at 7 bases. The CDR3 totals 15 residues. Unmatched junction bases numbered 14, after V lost 4 bases and J lost 6 bases. Germline CDR1 GTSNPN, CDR2 SVGIG (reference sequence).

This clone was detected ten times or more. The chain uses TRBV6-5 and TRBJ1-4; TRBD1 agrees at 9 bases. The germline V gene has CDR1 MNHEY and CDR2 SVGAGI. The J segment lost 8 bases and the V segment lost 7 bases, leaving 8 bases of the junction unmatched. The CDR3 totals 14 residues. CDR3 sequence reads: CASTWGQGSEKLFF. In DNA form, the CDR3 reads TGTGCCAGCACCTGGGGACAGGGAAGCGAAAAACTGTTTTTT.

This clone was seen a handful of times. The V call is TRBV12-5, the J call TRBJ2-1; D remains unclear. The CDR3 length is 15 residues. Trimming removed 1 base at V and 5 bases at J, with 12 bases between. CDR1 and CDR2 from the germline V gene are LGHNT and FRNRAP. CDR3 amino acids: CASGLASWQNNEQFF. The CDR3 DNA is TGTGCTAGTGGTTTGGCCTCATGGCAAAACAATGAGCAGTTCTTC.

This clone has ten or more counts. This sequence joins TRBV2 and TRBJ1-5, with 8 bases aligning to TRBD1. The V and J ends lost 7 bases and 2 bases, in that order; junction bases with no gene match: 4. Germline loops: CDR1 SNHLY, CDR2 FYNNEI. The CDR3 is 14 amino acids. CDR3: CASTLDRGNQPQHF. In nucleotides, the CDR3 is TGTGCCAGCACTCTGGACAGGGGCAATCAGCCCCAGCATTTT.

The chain combines TRBV7-6 with TRBJ2-2; 8 bases map to TRBD1. The CDR3 runs to 15 residues. J lost 3 bases, V lost 5 bases, and 5 bases had no gene match. Germline V gene lookup returns CDR1 SGHVS and CDR2 FNYEAQ. The CDR3 is CASSPPTGDTGELFF. CDR3 sequence (DNA): TGTGCCAGCAGCCCCCCGACAGGGGACACCGGGGAGCTGTTTTTT. The whole variable domain, filled in from reference TRBV7-6 and TRBJ2-2, reads GAGVSQSPRYKVTKRGQDVALRCDPISGHVSLYWYRQALGQGPEFLTYFNYEAQQDKSGLPNDRFSAERPEGSISTLTIQRTEQRDSAMYRCASSPPTGDTGELFFGEGSRLTVL.

This clone was seen a few times. The rearrangement joins TRBV4-1 to TRBJ1-2; TRBD1 is a possible D gene (6 bases). Trimming removed 0 bases from V and 8 bases from J, with 25 bases in between. This CDR3 contains 18 residues. Germline lookup yields CDR1 MGHRA and CDR2 YSYEKL. CDR3 sequence (DNA): TGCGCCAGCAGCCAAGATTACTTGGCAGACAGGCGGAATGGCGGCTACACCTTC. Its protein product is CASSQDYLADRRNGGYTF.

Only a few counts were recorded for this clone. The chain is built from TRBV4-2 and TRBJ2-3; 10 bases fit TRBD2. J was trimmed by 3 bases and V by 6 bases; bases with no gene match: 6. The CDR3 spans 15 residues. Germline V CDR1 and CDR2: LGHNA, YNFKEQ. CDR3 loop: CASRARSGGTDTQYF. The DNA of the CDR3 is TGTGCCAGCAGGGCCCGTAGCGGGGGGACAGATACGCAGTATTTT.

V gene TRBV12-3 or TRBV12-4 combines with J gene TRBJ2-3; 7 bases agree with TRBD2. V trimming: 3 bases; J trimming: 4 bases; junction bases outside the gene matches: 10. The CDR3 has 16 residues. DNA for the CDR3: TGTGCCAGCAGTTTCTATCCAGCGGGGACCTCAGATACGCAGTATTTT. As protein: CASSFYPAGTSDTQYF.

This clone was detected ten times or more. The chain has TRBV11-3 and TRBJ1-1; TRBD1 matches at 10 bases. Germline V gives CDR1 SGHNT, CDR2 YENEEA. The CDR3 length is 12 residues. The junction had 5 bases not matched to a gene; V was cut back by 5 bases and J by 11 bases. The CDR3 spells CASSLGTGEAFF. DNA for the CDR3: TGTGCCAGCAGCCTCGGGACAGGGGAGGCTTTCTTT.

This clone turned up a few times. This chain uses TRBV12-3 or TRBV12-4 with TRBJ2-3; 7 nucleotides align to TRBD1. This CDR3 has 20 residues. V shed 3 bases and J 1 base; nucleotides not matched to a gene: 19. The CDR3, as DNA: TGTGCCAGCAGTTTGGAGGTTGGGACCGACAGGGAGTGGGGCACAGATACGCAGTATTTT. Amino acid sequence: CASSLEVGTDREWGTDTQYF.